Listed here are 13 T cell receptor beta chains from one sample, sequenced in a study of regulatory T cells in long-lasting Graves disease. Sequencing libraries for TCR beta were prepared with iRepertoire HTBI primers and Arm-PCR of CDR3 regions. TCRdb reanalysed the multiplex PCR reads using MiXCR and keeps one entry per CDR3 protein. The table has about 220,000 distinct CDR3 sequences, roughly 20% seen once; the top ten hold roughly 10%. Time point: newly diagnosed GD, antithyroid drugs for less than 3 months. Researchers made the TCR library from RNA that was extracted from PBMCs. This same sample was also part of a study on T cells in Graves' hyperthyroidism and ophthalmopathy.

The material sequenced was peripheral blood mononuclear cells (PBMCs), taken at new diagnosis, from a patient treated with antithyroid drugs. The source is a woman aged 25 to 39 with Graves disease.

At least ten counts were recorded for this clonotype. The chain is built from TRBV28 and TRBJ1-2; tentative D call: TRBD1 (6 bases). Trimming took off 5 bases at V and 5 bases at J, with 12 bases between the two ends. Germline V gives CDR1 MDHEN, CDR2 SYDVKM. This CDR3 has 13 residues. The CDR3: CASSQITGYGYTF. CDR3 coding DNA: TGTGCCAGCAGTCAAATTACAGGGTATGGCTACACCTTC.

This clonotype has at least ten counts. This CDR3 is CASTGGTRGDTQYF. CDR3 nucleotide sequence: TGTGCCAGCACCGGGGGCACAAGGGGTGATACGCAGTATTTT. The gene calls are TRBV9 and TRBJ2-3; D assignment may be TRBD1 or TRBD2 (6 bases each). V lost 6 bases to trimming and J lost 6 bases, with 17 bases between them. The CDR3 length is 14 residues. Germline lookup yields CDR1 SGDLS and CDR2 YYNGEE.

The table lists this clonotype with many counts. The rearrangement joins TRBV9 to TRBJ2-7; D possibly matches TRBD1 or TRBD2 (5 bases each). The germline V and J ends were trimmed by 0 bases and 2 bases, with 18 bases remaining between them. The CDR3 totals 17 residues. The germline V gene has CDR1 SGDLS and CDR2 YYNGEE. The CDR3 DNA is TGTGCCAGCAGCGTAGGGGTATTCGGGACCCTCACCTACGAGCAGTACTTC. This sequence encodes CASSVGVFGTLTYEQYF.

This clonotype was found many times. The CDR3 is CASSFALGGQGNEQFF. For the CDR3, the DNA is TGTGCCAGCAGCTTCGCTTTAGGGGGGCAAGGCAATGAGCAGTTCTTC. The chain couples TRBV7-2 to TRBJ2-1; TRBD1 or TRBD2 may be the D gene (6 bases each). V shed 3 bases and J shed 6 bases, with 18 bases lying between them. CDR1 is SGHTA and CDR2 is FQGNSA in the germline V gene. The CDR3 totals 16 residues.

This clonotype was detected many times. This sequence joins TRBV28 and TRBJ1-5; 8 bases map to TRBD1. V lost 4 bases to trimming and J lost 2 bases; unmatched junction nucleotides: 10. This CDR3 comprises 17 residues. Germline V gives CDR1 MDHEN, CDR2 SYDVKM. The CDR3: CASSWIPGGYGNQPQHF. The CDR3 nucleotides are TGTGCCAGCAGTTGGATCCCAGGGGGCTATGGCAATCAGCCCCAGCATTTT.

This clonotype showed up many times. This chain joins TRBV6-2 or TRBV6-3 and TRBJ1-2; perhaps TRBD1 as D (5 bases). Germline-derived CDR1 and CDR2 are MNHEY and SVGEGT. The germline V and J ends were trimmed by 5 bases and 4 bases, with 29 bases remaining between them. The CDR3 has 19 residues. The CDR3: CASSEGEELAIRNLYGYTF. Written as DNA, the CDR3 is TGTGCCAGCAGTGAAGGGGAGGAACTCGCCATCCGAAACCTCTATGGCTACACCTTC.

This clonotype was observed once. The CDR3 DNA follows: TGTGCCAGCAGTCCCCTAACGGGAGGGAACACTGAAGCTTTCTTT. Its translation is CASSPLTGGNTEAFF. The genes are TRBV27 and TRBJ1-1, with D hard to call. The length of the CDR3 is 15 residues. V was pared by 5 bases and J by 1 base, with 14 bases between. From germline, CDR1 is MNHEY and CDR2 SMNVEV (reference sequence).

This clonotype has a count of ten or more. The V call is TRBV7-9, the J call TRBJ2-4, with D perhaps matching TRBD2 (6 bases). This CDR3 is built from 13 residues. V lost 5 bases to trimming and J lost 6 bases, with 11 bases between them. Germline-derived CDR1 and CDR2 are SEHNR and FQNEAQ (reference sequence). Here the CDR3 DNA reads TGTGCCAGCAGCGTCCTGGGGGGAAACATTCAGTACTTC. This sequence encodes CASSVLGGNIQYF.

There are many counts of this clonotype. The rearrangement uses TRBV7-9 and TRBJ2-7; weak D call: TRBD2 (5 bases). The germline CDR1 and CDR2 sequences are SEHNR and FQNEAQ (reference sequence). The CDR3 has 14 amino acids. The V end was cut by 1 base, the J end by 1 base, with 8 bases between. Here the CDR3 DNA reads TGTGCCAGCAGCTTAGAGGGCGGGTCCTACGAGCAGTACTTC. Translating it yields CASSLEGGSYEQYF.

Ten or more counts support this clonotype. V is TRBV6-1 and J is TRBJ2-5; TRBD1 might be the D (6 bases). From germline, CDR1 is MNHNS and CDR2 SASEGT. This CDR3 has 14 residues. The V gene lost 6 bases and the J gene lost 2 bases, with 13 bases spanning the gap. The CDR3 loop is CASSFRTAQETQYF. CDR3 bases: TGTGCCAGCAGCTTTAGGACAGCTCAAGAGACCCAGTACTTC.

This clonotype has at least ten counts. Being one base from a much bigger clone, this may be a read error. The CDR3 DNA is TGTGCCAGCAGTTTGTCCCGGGGGGGGAACTATGGCTACACCTTC. Its translation: CASSLSRGGNYGYTF. The chain links TRBV12-3 or TRBV12-4 to TRBJ1-2; D perhaps matches TRBD1 (5 bases). V was pared by 3 bases and J by 2 bases, with 13 bases between. The CDR3 has 15 amino acids.

This clonotype was counted ten times or more. V usage is TRBV5-4 and J usage is TRBJ2-7; D tentatively fits TRBD1 or TRBD2 (5 bases each). The CDR3 extends over 15 amino acids. The V gene's germline CDR1 is SGHNT and CDR2 YYREEE (reference sequence). Trimming took off 4 bases at V and 2 bases at J, with 16 bases between the two ends. Here the CDR3 DNA reads TGTGCCAGCAGCCCGGGACGTCGGTGGGCCTACGAGCAGTACTTC. Protein: CASSPGRRWAYEQYF. Full variable domain (missing parts from reference TRBV5-4 and TRBJ2-7): ETGVTQSPTHLIKTRGQQVTLRCSSQSGHNTVSWYQQALGQGPQFIFQYYREEENGRGNFPPRFSGLQFPNYSSELNVNALELDDSALYLCASSPGRRWAYEQYFGPGTRLTVT.

This clonotype was found many times. V is TRBV2 and J is TRBJ1-4; TRBD1 matches at 12 bases. This CDR3 comprises 14 residues. V lost 8 bases and J lost 8; bases outside the gene matches: 6. CDR1 SNHLY and CDR2 FYNNEI come from the germline V gene. The CDR3 spells CASGTGGVYEKLFF. The CDR3 DNA reads TGTGCCAGCGGGACAGGGGGCGTCTACGAAAAACTGTTTTTT.